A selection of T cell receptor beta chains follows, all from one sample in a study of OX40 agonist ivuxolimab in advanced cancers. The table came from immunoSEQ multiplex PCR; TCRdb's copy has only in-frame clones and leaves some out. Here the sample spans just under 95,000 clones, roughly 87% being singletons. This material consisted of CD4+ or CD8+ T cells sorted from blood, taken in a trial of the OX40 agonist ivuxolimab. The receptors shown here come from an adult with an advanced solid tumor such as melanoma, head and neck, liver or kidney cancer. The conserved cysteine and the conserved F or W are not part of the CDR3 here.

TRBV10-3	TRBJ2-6	AIRGQSLLSGANVLT
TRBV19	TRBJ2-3	ASRTSPASTDTQY
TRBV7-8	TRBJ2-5	ASSPRVAGVEETQY
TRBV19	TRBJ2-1	ASSIVGTGSSEQF
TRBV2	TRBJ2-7	ASSKGQVDDEQY
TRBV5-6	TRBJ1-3	ASSSSTGPSGNTIY
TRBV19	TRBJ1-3	ASSIEAYSGNTIY
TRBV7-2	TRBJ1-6	ASSPLRTANSPLH
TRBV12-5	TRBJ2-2	ASGLRTGTNTGELF
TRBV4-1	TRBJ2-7	ASSHRGGASPSYEQY
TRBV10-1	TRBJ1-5	ASSESDRAEPQH
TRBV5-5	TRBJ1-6	ASSREDNSPLH
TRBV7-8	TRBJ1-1	ASSFRGGAVEAF
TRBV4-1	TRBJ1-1	ASSQDRGSF
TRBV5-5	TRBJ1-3	ASSLDRLAVSGNTIY
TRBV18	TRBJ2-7	ASSPQQGHSNEQY
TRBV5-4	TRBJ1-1	ASSPNRGQNTEAF
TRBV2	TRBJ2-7	ASSGLAGSSYEQY
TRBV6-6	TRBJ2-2	ASTKSVGANTGELF
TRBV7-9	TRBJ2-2	ASRGTGPTGELF
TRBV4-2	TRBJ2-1	ASSQGVGGGAYPNEQF
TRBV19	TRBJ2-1	ASSTLGQVGEQF